Following are 25 T cell receptor beta chains from one sample sequenced in a study of early T cells in non-severe SARS-CoV-2 infection. TCRdb recomputed calls from the 5' RACE reads with MiXCR, one row per CDR3 protein. In the table there are roughly 75,000 distinct CDR3 sequences, about 16% of which are singletons. Material: whole blood. The source is an adult who was a healthcare worker with PCR-confirmed SARS-CoV-2 infection or an uninfected control (not recorded which).

V gene TRBV20-1 combines with J gene TRBJ2-3; 8 bases map to TRBD1. Germline-derived CDR1 and CDR2 are DFQATT and SNEGSKA (reference sequence). The CDR3 is made up of 14 amino acids. J lost 6 bases, V lost 3 bases, and 8 bases had no gene match. The CDR3 sequence is CSASRAGGEDTQYF. CDR3 in DNA: TGCAGTGCTAGTAGGGCAGGGGGCGAGGATACGCAGTATTTT.

The chain carries TRBV2 and TRBJ1-2; D remains ambiguous. V gave up 3 bases and J gave up 5 bases, with 7 bases separating them. The CDR3 loop spans 12 amino acids. Germline CDR1 is SNHLY and CDR2 is FYNNEI. The CDR3 here is CASSEVQYGYTF. The CDR3 DNA reads as TGTGCCAGCAGTGAGGTGCAGTATGGCTACACCTTC.

V is TRBV7-6 and J is TRBJ2-1; TRBD1 agrees at 12 bases. The ends lost 5 bases at V and 0 bases at J; junction bases unmatched: 11. Germline V gene lookup returns CDR1 SGHVS and CDR2 FNYEAQ. This CDR3 is 19 amino acids long. CDR3 region: CASSLRGQGAIRSYNEQFF. In nucleotides, the CDR3 is TGTGCCAGCAGCCTCCGGGGACAGGGGGCAATTCGCTCCTACAATGAGCAGTTCTTC.

This clonotype was seen a handful of times. The chain joins TRBV5-1 to TRBJ2-5; TRBD2 agrees at 7 bases. Germline CDR1 reads SGHRS; CDR2 reads YFSETQ. There are 13 residues in the CDR3. The J segment lost 5 bases and the V segment lost 5 bases, leaving 6 bases of the junction unmatched. CDR3 in amino acids: CASSRTRGETQYF. DNA for the CDR3: TGCGCCAGCAGTCGGACTAGAGGCGAGACCCAGTACTTC. Looking up the rest from reference TRBV5-1 and TRBJ2-5 gives the full variable domain: KAGVTQTPRYLIKTRGQQVTLSCSPISGHRSVSWYQQTPGQGLQFLFEYFSETQRNKGNFPGRFSGRQFSNSRSEMNVSTLELGDSALYLCASSRTRGETQYFGPGTRLLVL.

The chain has TRBV7-6 and TRBJ2-5; 11 bases are shared with TRBD2. The CDR3 consists of 15 residues. Germline CDR1 SGHVS, CDR2 FNYEAQ. V lost 4 bases and J lost 0; bases outside the gene matches: 1. The chain's CDR3 is CASSWGLADQETQYF. CDR3 in DNA: TGTGCCAGCAGCTGGGGACTAGCGGACCAAGAGACCCAGTACTTC.

J is TRBJ2-1 and V is TRBV7-9, with TRBD1 matching 10 bases. Trimming took 4 bases from V and 7 from J; bases not matched to a gene: 1. The CDR3 spans 13 residues. Germline CDR1 and CDR2: SEHNR and FQNEAQ (reference sequence). CDR3 amino acids: CASSWTGGNEQFF. The DNA for the CDR3 is TGTGCCAGCAGCTGGACAGGGGGAAATGAGCAGTTCTTC. Full variable domain (missing parts from reference TRBV7-9 and TRBJ2-1): DTGVSQNPRHKITKRGQNVTFRCDPISEHNRLYWYRQTLGQGPEFLTYFQNEAQLEKSRLLSDRFSAERPKGSFSTLEIQRTEQGDSAMYLCASSWTGGNEQFFGPGTRLTVL.

This clonotype has only a few counts. The rearrangement joins TRBV5-1 to TRBJ2-6; 8 bases match TRBD1. This CDR3 is 17 amino acids long. Germline V gene lookup returns CDR1 SGHRS and CDR2 YFSETQ. The V gene end was trimmed by 4 bases and the J gene end by 0 bases; junction bases not matched to a gene: 6. As DNA, the CDR3 is TGCGCCAGCAGCCAAGGACAGGGATTCTCTGGGGCCAACGTCCTGACTTTC. Translating gives CASSQGQGFSGANVLTF.

The chain recombines TRBV13 with TRBJ1-1; maybe TRBD1 (6 bases). The V end was cut by 7 bases, the J end by 3 bases, with 18 bases between. There are 15 residues in the CDR3. Germline CDR1 PRHDT, CDR2 FYEKMQ (reference sequence). The CDR3 DNA sequence: TGTGCCAGCACCCCGGGGGGCGTAATAGACACTGAAGCTTTCTTT. It translates to CASTPGGVIDTEAFF.

This clonotype was seen only a few times. The chain has TRBV6-5 and TRBJ2-3, with 13 bases aligning to TRBD2. This CDR3 spans 16 amino acids. CDR1 is MNHEY, CDR2 SVGAGI, per germline. The J segment lost 1 base and the V segment lost 6 bases, leaving 4 bases of the junction unmatched. This CDR3 reads CASRPGLAGGTDTQYF. CDR3 coding DNA: TGTGCCAGCAGACCTGGACTAGCGGGGGGCACAGATACGCAGTATTTT.

This clonotype was recorded a few times. The chain joins TRBV20-1 to TRBJ2-1, with 10 bases aligning to TRBD2. The CDR3 is 13 amino acids. With V trimmed by 7 bases and J by 9 bases, 9 bases remained unmatched. CDR1 is DFQATT, CDR2 SNEGSKA, per germline (reference sequence). The DNA for the CDR3 is TGCAGTGTCCCGACTAGCGGGTCAGGTGAGCAGTTCTTC. The encoded protein is CSVPTSGSGEQFF.

DNA for the CDR3: TGTGCCTGGAGCCGCTCTGGGGCCAACGTCCTGACTTTC. Protein: CAWSRSGANVLTF. The genes are TRBV30 and TRBJ2-6; D not resolved. Germline-derived CDR1 and CDR2 are GTSNPN and SVGIG (reference sequence). This CDR3 spans 13 amino acids. With 3 bases removed from V and 0 bases from J, the gap between germline ends came to 3 bases. Full variable domain (remainder filled in from reference TRBV30 and TRBJ2-6): SQTIHQWPATLVQPVGSPLSLECTVEGTSNPNLYWYRQAAGRGLQLLFYSVGIGQISSEVPQNLSASRPQDRQFILSSKKLLLSDSGFYLCAWSRSGANVLTFGAGSRLTVL.

The genes are TRBV20-1 and TRBJ2-3, with D possibly being TRBD1 or TRBD2 (5 bases each). Germline lookup yields CDR1 DFQATT and CDR2 SNEGSKA (reference sequence). V was trimmed by 3 bases and J by 6 bases, leaving 13 bases between them. This CDR3 comprises 13 residues. The CDR3 region is CSASRDDLDTQYF. As DNA, the CDR3 is TGCAGTGCTAGTCGGGACGATCTGGATACGCAGTATTTT.

There are a few counts of this clonotype. The CDR3 reads CAIRSGSSTDTQYF. The CDR3 DNA reads TGTGCCATCCGCTCGGGGTCTAGCACAGATACGCAGTATTTT. The J gene is TRBJ2-3, the V gene TRBV10-3; perhaps TRBD2 as D (5 bases). The V end lost 8 bases, the J end lost 0 bases, and 12 bases lay between the germline ends. Germline lookup yields CDR1 ENHRY and CDR2 SYGVKD. The CDR3 has 14 amino acids.

The rearrangement joins TRBV29-1 to TRBJ2-5, with D maybe TRBD2 (5 bases). Germline values: CDR1 SQVTM, CDR2 ANQGSEA. With 4 bases removed from V and 4 bases from J, the gap between germline ends came to 13 bases. CDR3 length equals 13 residues. Here the CDR3 reads CSVGASFGETQYF. CDR3 sequence (DNA): TGCAGCGTTGGGGCTAGCTTCGGAGAGACCCAGTACTTC.

The chain couples TRBV11-2 to TRBJ2-1; D not certain. The CDR3 contains 11 residues. V lost 3 bases, J lost 10 bases, and 7 bases lay in between. Germline lookup yields CDR1 SGHAT and CDR2 FQNNGV. The CDR3 loop reads CASSLNREQFF. The CDR3 DNA follows: TGTGCCAGCAGCTTGAATCGGGAGCAGTTCTTC.

This clonotype was detected only a few times. This chain connects TRBV10-3 to TRBJ1-2; tentatively, D is TRBD1 (5 bases). Trimming stripped 0 bases from V and 4 bases from J, with 12 bases between. CDR3 length: 15 amino acids. In germline, CDR1 is ENHRY, CDR2 SYGVKD. For the CDR3, the DNA is TGTGCCATCAGTGAGTCGTTTAGGGACGCCTATGGCTACACCTTC. Protein product: CAISESFRDAYGYTF.

This clonotype was seen repeatedly, ten times or more. The V and J genes are TRBV2 and TRBJ1-2, with D uncertain. Trimming stripped 2 bases from V and 4 bases from J, with 11 bases between. The CDR3 runs to 14 residues. Germline values: CDR1 SNHLY, CDR2 FYNNEI. CDR3 DNA: TGTGCCAGCAGTGAACGGGGTCGGAGCTATGGCTACACCTTC. Amino acid sequence: CASSERGRSYGYTF.

The table lists this clonotype with a few counts. This rearrangement joins TRBV4-2 to TRBJ2-7; 9 positions match TRBD2. With V trimmed by 4 bases and J by 2 bases, 12 bases remained unmatched. The CDR3 extends over 17 amino acids. CDR1 LGHNA and CDR2 YNFKEQ come from the germline V gene. CDR3 coding DNA: TGTGCCAGCAGCCTACAGCAAGCCGGGACTAGCCCCTACGAGCAGTACTTC. Its translation is CASSLQQAGTSPYEQYF.

This clonotype was counted between two and nine times. V is TRBV11-2 and J is TRBJ1-6, with a weak D call TRBD1 (6 bases). This CDR3 spans 14 amino acids. Germline assignment: CDR1 SGHAT and CDR2 FQNNGV. Trimming left V 5 bases short and J 8 bases short, with 13 bases between. CDR3 sequence: CASSLVGGYSPLHF. CDR3 bases: TGTGCCAGCAGCCTCGTGGGGGGCTATTCACCCCTCCACTTT.

This clonotype was detected only a few times. The rearrangement uses TRBV7-9 and TRBJ2-7, with D perhaps TRBD1 or TRBD2 (5 bases each). V was pared by 5 bases and J by 2 bases, with 10 bases between. Germline values: CDR1 SEHNR, CDR2 FQNEAQ (reference sequence). The CDR3 totals 13 residues. The CDR3 sequence: CASSMGTAYEQYF. The CDR3 DNA is TGTGCCAGCAGCATGGGGACGGCCTACGAGCAGTACTTC.

This clonotype turned up a few times. The chain carries TRBV20-1 and TRBJ2-7; the D gene is possibly TRBD2 (6 bases). Germline V CDR1 and CDR2: DFQATT, SNEGSKA (reference sequence). The V and J ends lost 1 base and 1 base respectively, with 11 bases between them. The CDR3 contains 14 residues. The DNA for the CDR3 is TGCAGTGCTAGAGCTGGGGACTGGTCCTACGAGCAGTACTTC. As protein: CSARAGDWSYEQYF.

V and J are TRBV3-1 and TRBJ1-3, with D maybe TRBD1 (5 bases). Germline V gene lookup returns CDR1 LGHDT and CDR2 YNNKEL (reference sequence). This CDR3 spans 18 amino acids. Trimming removed 0 bases at V and 0 bases at J, with 15 bases between. The CDR3: CASSQEGVRRSSGNTIYF. DNA of the CDR3: TGTGCCAGCAGCCAAGAAGGGGTACGGAGAAGCTCTGGAAACACCATATATTTT.

The V call is TRBV24-1, the J call TRBJ2-3; no clear D gene. Germline V lookup: CDR1 KGHDR, CDR2 SFDVKD. The CDR3 sequence is 16 residues long. V lost 1 base and J 0 bases, leaving 10 bases between the germline ends. In nucleotides, the CDR3 is TGTGCCACCAGTGATTTCCGGCCAGGTAGCACAGATACGCAGTATTTT. This gives the protein CATSDFRPGSTDTQYF.

This sequence joins TRBV28 and TRBJ2-3; 9 bases agree with TRBD2. This CDR3 spans 16 amino acids. Germline values: CDR1 MDHEN, CDR2 SYDVKM. The V and J ends lost 2 bases and 2 bases, in that order; junction bases with no gene match: 5. The CDR3 is CASSLPAGGYTDTQYF. The DNA of the CDR3 is TGTGCCAGCAGTTTACCGGCGGGGGGGTACACAGATACGCAGTATTTT.

This clonotype came up a few times. The chain is built from TRBV18 and TRBJ2-1; D remains unclear. The CDR3 contains 14 residues. CDR1 is KGHSH, CDR2 LQKENI, per germline. V was pared by 0 bases and J by 1 base, with 4 bases between. This chain's CDR3 is CASSPPGSYNEQFF. The CDR3 DNA is TGTGCCAGCTCACCACCTGGTTCCTACAATGAGCAGTTCTTC.